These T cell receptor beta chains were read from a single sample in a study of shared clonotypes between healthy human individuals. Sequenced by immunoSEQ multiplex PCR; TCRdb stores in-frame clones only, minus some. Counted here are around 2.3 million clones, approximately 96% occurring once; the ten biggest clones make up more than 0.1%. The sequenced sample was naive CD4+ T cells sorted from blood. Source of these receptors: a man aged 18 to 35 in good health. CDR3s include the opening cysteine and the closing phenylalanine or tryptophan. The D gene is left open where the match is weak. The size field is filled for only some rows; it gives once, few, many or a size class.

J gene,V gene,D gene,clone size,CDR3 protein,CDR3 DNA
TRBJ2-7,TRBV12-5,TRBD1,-,CASGLGDSPYEQYF,TGTGCTAGTGGTTTGGGGGACAGCCCCTACGAGCAGTACTTC
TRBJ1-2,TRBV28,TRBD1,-,CASSWGQGVGYTF,TGTGCCAGCAGTTGGGGACAGGGGGTTGGCTACACCTTC
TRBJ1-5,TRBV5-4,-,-,CASSLGGTSNQPQHF,TGTGCCAGCAGCTTGGGGGGGACTAGCAATCAGCCCCAGCATTTT
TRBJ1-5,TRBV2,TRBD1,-,CASRQQGVGNQPQHF,TGTGCCAGCAGGCAACAGGGGGTAGGCAATCAGCCCCAGCATTTT
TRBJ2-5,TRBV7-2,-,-,CASSLAAAAASETQYF,TGTGCCAGCAGCTTAGCCGCGGCCGCTGCCTCGGAGACCCAGTACTTC
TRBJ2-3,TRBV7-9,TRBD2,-,CASSLGLAVTDTQYF,TGTGCCAGCAGCTTAGGGCTAGCGGTCACAGATACGCAGTATTTT
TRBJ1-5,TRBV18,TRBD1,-,CASSRTGLGNQPQHF,TGTGCCAGCTCACGGACAGGGTTAGGCAATCAGCCCCAGCATTTT
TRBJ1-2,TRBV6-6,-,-,CASSYSSQGDGYTF,TGTGCCAGCAGTTACTCTTCCCAGGGTGATGGCTACACCTTC
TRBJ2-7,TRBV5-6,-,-,CASSLWTGKQYF,TGTGCCAGCAGCCTATGGACGGGCAAGCAGTACTTC
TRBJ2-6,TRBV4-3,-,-,CASSQFNSGANVLTF,TGCGCCAGCAGCCAATTTAACTCTGGGGCCAACGTCCTGACTTTC
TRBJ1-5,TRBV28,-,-,CASRTILGQPQHF,TGTGCCAGCAGGACTATACTCGGTCAGCCCCAGCATTTT
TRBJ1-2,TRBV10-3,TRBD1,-,CAISENRGYGYTF,TGTGCCATCAGTGAGAACAGGGGCTATGGCTACACCTTC
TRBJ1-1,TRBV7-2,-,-,CASSLGPPGLNTEAFF,TGTGCCAGCAGCTTAGGTCCCCCAGGCCTGAACACTGAAGCTTTCTTT
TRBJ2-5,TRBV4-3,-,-,CASSQEVAPQETQYF,TGCGCCAGCAGCCAAGAAGTAGCGCCTCAAGAGACCCAGTACTTC
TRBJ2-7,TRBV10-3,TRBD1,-,CAISALGQGSEQYF,TGTGCCATCAGTGCTCTGGGACAGGGGTCCGAGCAGTACTTC
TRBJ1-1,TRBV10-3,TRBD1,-,CATRQGAENTEAFF,TGTGCCACCCGACAGGGGGCTGAGAACACTGAAGCTTTCTTT
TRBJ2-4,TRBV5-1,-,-,CASSVGGQGKNIQYF,TGCGCCAGCAGCGTTGGCGGGCAGGGCAAAAACATTCAGTACTTC
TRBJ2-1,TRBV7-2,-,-,CASSLGHNEQFF,TGTGCCAGCAGCTTAGGTCACAATGAGCAGTTCTTC
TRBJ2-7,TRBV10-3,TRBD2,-,CAISESLAGGEYEQYF,TGTGCCATCAGTGAGTCTCTAGCGGGAGGGGAATACGAGCAGTACTTC
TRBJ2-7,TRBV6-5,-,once,CASRSGTGKYEQYF,TGTGCCAGCAGATCCGGAACAGGGAAATACGAGCAGTACTTC
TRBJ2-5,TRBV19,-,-,CASSTRPAETQYF,TGTGCCAGTAGTACGCGACCTGCAGAGACCCAGTACTTC
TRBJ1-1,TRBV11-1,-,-,CASSLVQGTEAFF,TGTGCCAGCAGCTTAGTACAGGGCACTGAAGCTTTCTTT
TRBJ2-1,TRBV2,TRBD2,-,CASRNGLAGGQNEQFF,TGTGCCAGCCGGAACGGACTAGCGGGAGGCCAGAATGAGCAGTTCTTC